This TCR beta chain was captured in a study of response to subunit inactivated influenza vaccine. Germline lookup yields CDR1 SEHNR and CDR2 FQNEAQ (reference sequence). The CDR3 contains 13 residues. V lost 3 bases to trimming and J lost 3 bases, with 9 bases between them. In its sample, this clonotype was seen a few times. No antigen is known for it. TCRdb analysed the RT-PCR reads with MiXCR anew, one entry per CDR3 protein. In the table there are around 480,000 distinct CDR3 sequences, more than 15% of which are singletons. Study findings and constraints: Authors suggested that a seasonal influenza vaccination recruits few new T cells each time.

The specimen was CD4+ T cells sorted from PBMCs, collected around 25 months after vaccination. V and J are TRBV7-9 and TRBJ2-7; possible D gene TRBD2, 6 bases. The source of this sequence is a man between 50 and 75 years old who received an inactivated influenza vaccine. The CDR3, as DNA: TGTGCCAGCAGCTTCTACGGGGGCTACGAGCAGTACTTC. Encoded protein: CASSFYGGYEQYF.